Below, 3 T cell receptor beta chains from the same sample are listed, as sequenced in a study of shared clonotypes between healthy human individuals. Here immunoSEQ multiplex PCR was the method, and the copy in TCRdb shows in-frame clones only, minus some. The table includes approximately 2.5 million clones, under 95% detected once. The specimen was naive CD4+ T cells from PBMCs. Subset in this sample: CD45RA+ positively selected. The receptors originated from a man younger than 35 in good health. Some clones in this sample may be carry-over from other donors' samples.

This clone has just one count. The chain is built from TRBV9 and TRBJ2-7; 11 bases fit TRBD2. Trimming removed 4 bases from V and 0 bases from J; junction bases left unmatched: 3. CDR3 length: 15 residues. Germline CDR1 and CDR2: SGDLS and YYNGEE. CDR3 in amino acids: CASSQGLADSYEQYF. CDR3 in DNA: TGTGCCAGCAGCCAGGGACTAGCGGACTCCTACGAGCAGTACTTC.

V gene TRBV5-1 combines with J gene TRBJ2-1; the match to TRBD2 covers 15 bases. J was trimmed by 7 bases and V by 5 bases; bases with no gene match: 7. Germline-derived CDR1 and CDR2 are SGHRS and YFSETQ. The CDR3 spans 16 residues. The CDR3: CASSRTSGRAGNEQFF. The CDR3 coding sequence is TGCGCCAGCAGTAGGACTAGCGGGAGGGCCGGGAATGAGCAGTTCTTC.

Notes on this clone: In the same sample, other DNA sequences code for this CDR3. The chain recombines TRBV19 with TRBJ1-2; no clear D. Germline lookup yields CDR1 LNHDA and CDR2 SQIVND (reference sequence). CDR3 length: 13 residues. V gave up 3 bases and J gave up 2 bases, with 7 bases separating them. The chain's CDR3 is CASSIGLNYGYTF. Here the CDR3 DNA reads TGTGCCAGTAGTATCGGTCTCAACTATGGCTACACCTTC.